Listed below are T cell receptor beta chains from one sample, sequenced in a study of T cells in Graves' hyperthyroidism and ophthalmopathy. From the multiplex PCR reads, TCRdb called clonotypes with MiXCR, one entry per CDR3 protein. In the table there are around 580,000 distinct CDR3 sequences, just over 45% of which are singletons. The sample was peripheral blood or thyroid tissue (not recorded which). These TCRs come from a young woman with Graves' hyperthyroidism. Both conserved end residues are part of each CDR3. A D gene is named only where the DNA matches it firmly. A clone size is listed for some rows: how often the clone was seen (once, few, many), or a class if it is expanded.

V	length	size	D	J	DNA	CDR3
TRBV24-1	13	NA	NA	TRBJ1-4	TGTGCCACCAGTGAAGCAACTAATGAAAAACTGCTTTTT	CATSEATNEKLLF
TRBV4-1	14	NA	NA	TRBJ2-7	TGCGCCAGCAGCCTAGGGGTGTCGGGGTACGAGCAGTACTTC	CASSLGVSGYEQYF
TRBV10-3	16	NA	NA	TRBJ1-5	TGTGCCATCAGTGAGGGCGTAGGGGGGAGCAATCAGCCCCAGCATTTT	CAISEGVGGSNQPQHF
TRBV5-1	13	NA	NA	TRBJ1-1	TGCGCCACCACCGACACACTGAACACTGAAGCTTTCTTT	CATTDTLNTEAFF
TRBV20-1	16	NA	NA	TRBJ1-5	TGCAGTGCTAGAAGGACCCGGAAAGGGGTGGGTCAGCCCCAGCATTTT	CSARRTRKGVGQPQHF
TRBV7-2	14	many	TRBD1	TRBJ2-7	TGTGCCAGCAGCCTTAACAGGGGTGGTCACGAGCAGTACTTC	CASSLNRGGHEQYF
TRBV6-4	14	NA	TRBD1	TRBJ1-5	TGTGCCAGCAGTGAGGACAGGGGGTGGGAGACCCAGCATTTT	CASSEDRGWETQHF
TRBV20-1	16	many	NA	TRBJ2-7	TGCAGTGCTCGAGGGCTGGGGGGGGCCGATACCTACGAGCAGTACTTC	CSARGLGGADTYEQYF
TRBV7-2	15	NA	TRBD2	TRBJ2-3	TGTGCCAGCGGCCTACTAGCGGGAGGCACAGATACGCAGTATTTT	CASGLLAGGTDTQYF
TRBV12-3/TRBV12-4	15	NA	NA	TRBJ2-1	TGTGCCAGCAGCTCCGGGACGAGAGGGTACAATGAGCAGTTCTTC	CASSSGTRGYNEQFF
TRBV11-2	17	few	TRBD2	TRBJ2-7	TGTGCCAGCAGCTTAGTTCCTAGCGGGAGGGCCTTATGCGAGCAGTACTTC	CASSLVPSGRALCEQYF